This TCR beta chain was sequenced during a study of OX40 agonist ivuxolimab in advanced cancers. Background on the study: Partial responses were achieved by three patients, one with hepatocellular carcinoma and two with cutaneous melanoma.

Trimming stripped 6 bases from V and 5 bases from J, with 8 bases between. Germline CDR1 reads MNHNY; CDR2 reads SVGAGI (reference sequence). The CDR3 spans 11 residues. Libraries were prepared by immunoSEQ multiplex PCR; TCRdb keeps only in-frame clonotypes and omits some of them. The table includes some 85,000 clones, roughly 84% detected once. The TCR comes from an adult with an advanced solid tumor such as melanoma, head and neck, liver or kidney cancer. The sequences come from CD4+ or CD8+ T cells sorted from blood, collected in a trial of the OX40 agonist ivuxolimab. This sequence joins TRBV6-6 and TRBJ2-7; D gene unclear. CDR3 region: CASSLLHEQYF. CDR3 coding DNA: TGTGCCAGCAGCCTCTTACACGAGCAGTACTTC.